This paragraph covers one T cell receptor (beta chain) sequence. What it binds is not known. The data were taken from a study of tumor-infiltrating lymphocytes in localized non-small cell lung cancer. Study results and limitations: No link was found between tumor T-cell fraction and recurrence-free survival. No T-cell fraction difference was seen between IM1 and IM2 tumors.

Repertoires were generated with immunoSEQ multiplex PCR, while TCRdb's copy carries only in-frame clones and drops some. The sample has tens of thousands of clones; 80% to 90% are singletons. This clonotype was sampled from a human donor with non-small cell lung cancer. Sequenced input: lung tumor tissue.

In DNA form, the CDR3 reads TGTGCCAGCAGCTCCGGGCACAGGCTCGGCTACACCTTC. As protein: CASSSGHRLGYTF. This rearrangement joins TRBV6-5 to TRBJ1-2; D is possibly TRBD1 (5 bases). Germline CDR1 and CDR2: MNHEY and SVGAGI. The CDR3 spans 13 residues. V shed 6 bases and J shed 8 bases, with 16 bases lying between them.